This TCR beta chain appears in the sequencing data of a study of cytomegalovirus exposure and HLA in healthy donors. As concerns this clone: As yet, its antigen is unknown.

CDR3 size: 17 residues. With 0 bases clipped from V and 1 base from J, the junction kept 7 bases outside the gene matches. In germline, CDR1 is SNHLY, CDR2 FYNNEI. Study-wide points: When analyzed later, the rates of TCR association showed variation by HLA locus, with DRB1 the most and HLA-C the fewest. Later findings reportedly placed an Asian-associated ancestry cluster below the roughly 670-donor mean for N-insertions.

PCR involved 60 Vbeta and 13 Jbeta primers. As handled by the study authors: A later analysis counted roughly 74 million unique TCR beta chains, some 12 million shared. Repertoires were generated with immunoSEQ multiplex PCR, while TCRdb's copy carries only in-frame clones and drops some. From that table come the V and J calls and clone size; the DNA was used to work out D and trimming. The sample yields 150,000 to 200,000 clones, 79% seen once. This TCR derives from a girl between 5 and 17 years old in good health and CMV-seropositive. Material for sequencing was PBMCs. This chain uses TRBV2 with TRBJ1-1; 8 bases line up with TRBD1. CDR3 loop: CASSEAPLQGENTEAFF. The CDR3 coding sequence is TGTGCCAGCAGTGAAGCACCCCTACAGGGGGAGAACACTGAAGCTTTCTTT.